This TCR beta chain is drawn from a study of T-cell reconstitution after alpha-beta-depleted transplantation in children. This CDR3 is 14 amino acids long. The V end was cut by 1 base, the J end by 3 bases, with 7 bases between. This clonotype was detected only a few times. Using unique molecular identifiers, the investigators prepared the TCRbeta library. TCRdb recomputed calls from the PCR reads with MiXCR, one row per CDR3 protein. The repertoire includes more than 550,000 distinct CDR3 sequences, 10% of them detected once, and 4% sits in the top ten. Sequenced here: PBMCs from the stem cell graft donor, sampled from the stem cell graft. The V gene is TRBV12-3 or TRBV12-4, the J gene TRBJ1-3; no clear D. The origin of this receptor is a human donor who donated a stem cell graft to a child with acute myeloid leukemia. Here the CDR3 reads CASSLERVGNTIYF. CDR3 DNA: TGTGCCAGCAGTTTAGAGAGGGTTGGAAACACCATATATTTT.